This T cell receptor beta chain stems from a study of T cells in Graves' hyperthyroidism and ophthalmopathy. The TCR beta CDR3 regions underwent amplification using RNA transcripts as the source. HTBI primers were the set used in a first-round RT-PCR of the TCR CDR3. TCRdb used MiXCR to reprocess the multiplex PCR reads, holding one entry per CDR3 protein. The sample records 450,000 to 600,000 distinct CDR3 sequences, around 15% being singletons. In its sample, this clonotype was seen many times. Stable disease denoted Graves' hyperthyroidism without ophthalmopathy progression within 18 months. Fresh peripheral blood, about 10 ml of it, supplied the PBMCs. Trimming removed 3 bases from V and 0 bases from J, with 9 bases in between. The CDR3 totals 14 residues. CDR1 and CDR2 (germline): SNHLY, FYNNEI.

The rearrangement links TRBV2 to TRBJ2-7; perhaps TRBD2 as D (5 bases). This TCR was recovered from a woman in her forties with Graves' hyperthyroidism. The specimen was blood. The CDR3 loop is CASSDQRLSYEQYF. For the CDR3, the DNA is TGTGCCAGCAGTGACCAGCGGCTCTCCTACGAGCAGTACTTC.